This T cell receptor (beta chain) was observed in a study of Ad26.COV2.S vaccination and SARS-CoV-2 variants. As for treatment: roughly 20 received Ad26.COV2.S at low or high dose, single or two shots; 5 received placebo; per-sample allocation not given. Repertoires come from day 63 after the first vaccine or placebo injection. Expression of Wuhan-strain SARS-CoV-2 spike came from the Ad26 vector that formed the vaccine. Profiling relied on immunoSEQ multiplex PCR, and the TCRdb table lists in-frame clones only, not all of them. The data show more than 300,000 clones, approximately 86% seen once. This CDR3 spans 13 amino acids. Germline lookup yields CDR1 GTSNPN and CDR2 SVGIG (reference sequence). V gave up 8 bases and J gave up 8 bases; unmatched junction bases: 10.

This rearrangement joins TRBV30 to TRBJ2-4, with 9 bases matching TRBD1. This receptor was identified in a person aged 18-65 years who received the Ad26.COV2.S COVID-19 vaccine or a placebo. Here the sequenced sample was peripheral blood, taken in a trial of Ad26.COV2.S vaccine versus placebo. CDR3 in amino acids: CAGGDRVKDIQYF. In DNA, the CDR3 is TGTGCCGGGGGGGACAGGGTCAAGGACATTCAGTACTTC.